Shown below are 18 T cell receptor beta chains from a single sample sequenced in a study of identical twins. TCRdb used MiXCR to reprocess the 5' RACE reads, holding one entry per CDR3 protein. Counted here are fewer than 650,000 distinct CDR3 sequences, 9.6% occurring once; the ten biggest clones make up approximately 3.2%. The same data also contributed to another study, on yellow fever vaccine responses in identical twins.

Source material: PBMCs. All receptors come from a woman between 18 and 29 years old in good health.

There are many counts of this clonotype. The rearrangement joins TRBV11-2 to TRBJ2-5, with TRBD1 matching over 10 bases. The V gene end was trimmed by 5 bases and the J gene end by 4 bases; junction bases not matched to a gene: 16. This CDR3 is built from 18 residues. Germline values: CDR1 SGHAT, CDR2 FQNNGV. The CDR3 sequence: CASSPHPGQGLVGETQYF. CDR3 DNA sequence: TGTGCCAGCAGCCCGCACCCGGGACAGGGGCTCGTGGGAGAGACCCAGTACTTC.

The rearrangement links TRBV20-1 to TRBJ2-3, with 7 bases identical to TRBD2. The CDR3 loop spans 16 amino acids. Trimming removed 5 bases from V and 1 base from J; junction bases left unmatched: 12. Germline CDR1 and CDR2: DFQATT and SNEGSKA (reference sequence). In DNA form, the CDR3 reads TGCAGTGCTGACGTTAGCGGGCAGTTCGGCACAGATACGCAGTATTTT. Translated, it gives CSADVSGQFGTDTQYF.

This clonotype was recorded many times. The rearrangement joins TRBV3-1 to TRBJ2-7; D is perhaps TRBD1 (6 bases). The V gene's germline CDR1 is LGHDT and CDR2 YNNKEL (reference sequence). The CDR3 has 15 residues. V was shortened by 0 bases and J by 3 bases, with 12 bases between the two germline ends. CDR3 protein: CASSQDLRTDYEQYF. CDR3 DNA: TGTGCCAGCAGCCAAGATCTCAGGACAGACTACGAGCAGTACTTC.

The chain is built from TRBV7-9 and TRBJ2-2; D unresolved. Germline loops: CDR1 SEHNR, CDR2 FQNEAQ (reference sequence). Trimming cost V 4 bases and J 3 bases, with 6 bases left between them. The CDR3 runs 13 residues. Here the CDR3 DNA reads TGTGCCAGCAGCTCTACCTACACCGGGGAGCTGTTTTTT. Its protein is CASSSTYTGELFF.

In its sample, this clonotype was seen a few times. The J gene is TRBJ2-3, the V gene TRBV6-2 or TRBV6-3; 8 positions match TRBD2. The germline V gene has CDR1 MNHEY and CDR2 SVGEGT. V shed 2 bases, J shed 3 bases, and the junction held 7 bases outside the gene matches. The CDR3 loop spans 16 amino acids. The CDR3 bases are TGTGCCAGCAGTTACATCGCGGGAGGTGGGACAGATACGCAGTATTTT. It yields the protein CASSYIAGGGTDTQYF.

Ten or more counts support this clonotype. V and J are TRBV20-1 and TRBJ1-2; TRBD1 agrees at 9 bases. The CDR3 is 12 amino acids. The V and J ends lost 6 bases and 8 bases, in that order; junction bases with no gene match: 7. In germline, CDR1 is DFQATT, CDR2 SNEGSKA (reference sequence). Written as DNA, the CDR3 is TGCAGTGCCGAACAGGGGGCGGGGGGCTACACCTTC. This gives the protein CSAEQGAGGYTF.

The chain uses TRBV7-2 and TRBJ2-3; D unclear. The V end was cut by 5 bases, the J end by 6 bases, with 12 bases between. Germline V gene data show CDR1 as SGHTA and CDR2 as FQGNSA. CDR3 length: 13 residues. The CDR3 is CASSLQLGDTQYF. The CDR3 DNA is TGTGCCAGCAGCCTACAGCTGGGCGATACGCAGTATTTT.

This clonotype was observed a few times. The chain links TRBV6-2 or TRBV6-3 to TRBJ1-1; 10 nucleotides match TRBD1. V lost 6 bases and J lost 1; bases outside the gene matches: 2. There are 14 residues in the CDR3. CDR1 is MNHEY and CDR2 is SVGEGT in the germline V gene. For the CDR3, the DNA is TGTGCCAGCAGAGGACAGGGGGGGAACACTGAAGCTTTCTTT. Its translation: CASRGQGGNTEAFF.

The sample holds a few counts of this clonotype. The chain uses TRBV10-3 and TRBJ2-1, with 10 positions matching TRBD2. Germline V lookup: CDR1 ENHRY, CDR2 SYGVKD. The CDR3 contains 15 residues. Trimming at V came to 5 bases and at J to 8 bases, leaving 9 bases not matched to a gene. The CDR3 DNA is TGTGCCATCAGTCAGACTAGCGGGTTAGCGTATGAGCAGTTCTTC. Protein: CAISQTSGLAYEQFF.

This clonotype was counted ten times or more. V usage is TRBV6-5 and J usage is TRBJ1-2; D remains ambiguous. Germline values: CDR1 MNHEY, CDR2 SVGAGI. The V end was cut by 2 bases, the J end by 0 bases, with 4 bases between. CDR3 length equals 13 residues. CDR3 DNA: TGTGCCAGCAGTTACGGGGCTAACTATGGCTACACCTTC. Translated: CASSYGANYGYTF.

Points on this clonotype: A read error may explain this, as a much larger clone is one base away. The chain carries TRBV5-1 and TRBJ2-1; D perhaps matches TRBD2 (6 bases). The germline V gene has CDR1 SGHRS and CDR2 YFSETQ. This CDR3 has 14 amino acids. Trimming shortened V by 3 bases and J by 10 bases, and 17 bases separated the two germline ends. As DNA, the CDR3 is TGCGCCAGCAGCTCGACTATCGGGAGTACGGAGCAGTTCTTC. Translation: CASSSTIGSTEQFF. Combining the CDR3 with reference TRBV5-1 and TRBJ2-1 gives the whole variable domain KAGVTQTPRYLIKTRGQQVTLSCSPISGHRSVSWYQQTPGQGLQFLFEYFSETQRNKGNFPGRFSGRQFSNSRSEMNVSTLELGDSALYLCASSSTIGSTEQFFGPGTRLTVL.

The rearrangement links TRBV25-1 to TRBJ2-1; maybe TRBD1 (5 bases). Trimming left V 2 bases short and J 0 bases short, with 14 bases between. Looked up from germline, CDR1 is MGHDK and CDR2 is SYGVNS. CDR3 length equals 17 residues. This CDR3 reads CASSEGAGRSSYNEQFF. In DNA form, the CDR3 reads TGTGCCAGCAGTGAAGGGGCAGGAAGGAGCTCCTACAATGAGCAGTTCTTC.

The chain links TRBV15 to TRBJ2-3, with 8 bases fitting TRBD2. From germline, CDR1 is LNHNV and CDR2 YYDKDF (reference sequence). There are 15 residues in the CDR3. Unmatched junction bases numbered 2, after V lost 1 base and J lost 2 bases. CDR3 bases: TGTGCCACCAGCAGAGCGGGGGGGCTCACAGATACGCAGTATTTT. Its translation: CATSRAGGLTDTQYF. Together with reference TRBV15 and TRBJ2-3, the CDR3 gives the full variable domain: DAMVIQNPRYQVTQFGKPVTLSCSQTLNHNVMYWYQQKSSQAPKLLFHYYDKDFNNEADTPDNFQSRRPNTSFCFLDIRSPGLGDTAMYLCATSRAGGLTDTQYFGPGTRLTVL.

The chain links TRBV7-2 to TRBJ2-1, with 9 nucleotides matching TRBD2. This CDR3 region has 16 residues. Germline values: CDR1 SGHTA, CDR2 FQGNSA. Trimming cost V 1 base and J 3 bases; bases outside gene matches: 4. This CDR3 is CASSLVGGRGYNEQFF. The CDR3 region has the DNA TGTGCCAGCAGCTTAGTCGGCGGGAGGGGCTACAATGAGCAGTTCTTC.

The chain's CDR3 is CASSLGTSGGSEQFF. The CDR3 nucleotides are TGCGCCAGCAGCTTAGGGACTAGCGGGGGAAGTGAGCAGTTCTTC. The chain is built from TRBV5-1 and TRBJ2-1; 14 nucleotides agree with TRBD2. Trimming at V came to 2 bases and at J to 9 bases, leaving 4 bases not matched to a gene. From germline, CDR1 is SGHRS and CDR2 YFSETQ. The CDR3 spans 15 residues. The full variable domain, with the rest looked up from reference TRBV5-1 and TRBJ2-1, is KAGVTQTPRYLIKTRGQQVTLSCSPISGHRSVSWYQQTPGQGLQFLFEYFSETQRNKGNFPGRFSGRQFSNSRSEMNVSTLELGDSALYLCASSLGTSGGSEQFFGPGTRLTVL.

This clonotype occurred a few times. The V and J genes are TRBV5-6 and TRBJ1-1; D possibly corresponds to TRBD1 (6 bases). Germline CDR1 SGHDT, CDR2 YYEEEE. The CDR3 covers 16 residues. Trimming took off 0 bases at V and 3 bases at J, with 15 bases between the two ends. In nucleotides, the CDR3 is TGTGCCAGCAGCTTGGTGGGGGGGCCGGGGGACACTGAAGCTTTCTTT. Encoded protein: CASSLVGGPGDTEAFF.

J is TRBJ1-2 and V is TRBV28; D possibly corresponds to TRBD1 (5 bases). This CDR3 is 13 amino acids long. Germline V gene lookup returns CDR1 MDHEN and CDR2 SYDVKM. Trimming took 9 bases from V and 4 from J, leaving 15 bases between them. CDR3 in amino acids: CASEEGSGYGYTF. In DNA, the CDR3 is TGTGCCAGTGAGGAGGGGTCGGGCTATGGCTACACCTTC.

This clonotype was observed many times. Here the CDR3 reads CASSLTPSIEEQYF. The CDR3 DNA reads as TGTGCCAGCAGTTTAACTCCGTCTATCGAGGAGCAGTACTTC. The chain combines TRBV12-3 or TRBV12-4 with TRBJ2-7; D not resolved. V was trimmed by 2 bases and J by 7 bases, leaving 15 bases between them. The CDR3 has 14 amino acids.